Sequencing of this T cell receptor (beta chain) was carried out in a study of beta chain features in type 1 diabetes. Study summary: Across all samples, fewer than 140 million sorted cells were examined. Notes on the study in general: When Type 1 diabetes patients were examined, their TCRB CDR3s proved moderately but significantly shorter in all four CD4+ subsets. TCRB rearrangement may or may not be influenced by HLA type; here this remained unresolved.

This clone was counted between two and nine times. Its antigen is not identified. CDR1 and CDR2 from the germline V gene are SGHNT and YYREEE (reference sequence). This CDR3 is built from 14 residues. The ends were cut back, 3 bases at V and 1 base at J, with 11 bases in the middle. Of the isolated RNA, all was reverse transcribed, and so the sequenced material was expressed TCRB transcripts. Roughly 3.4 million reads per sample on average were obtained from naive, central memory and regulatory T cell samples. The assay was immunoSEQ multiplex PCR, and TCRdb's table has in-frame clones only and misses some. The table records 680,000 or so clones, 13% of them present only once.

The source of this sequence is a man aged 18 to 35 with type 1 diabetes. Sample: naive CD4+ T cells from blood. V usage is TRBV5-4 and J usage is TRBJ2-7, with D unclear. CDR3 sequence reads: CASSWGPVSYEQYF. CDR3 coding DNA: TGTGCCAGCAGCTGGGGTCCAGTATCCTACGAGCAGTACTTC.